One and the same sample provided the 3 T cell receptor beta chains below, sequenced in a study of OX40 agonist ivuxolimab in advanced cancers. The repertoire was sequenced with immunoSEQ multiplex PCR; TCRdb's copy has only in-frame clones and lacks some. The table lists fewer than 120,000 clones, about nine tenths of them singletons. The specimen comprised CD4+ or CD8+ T cells sorted from blood, sampled in a trial of the OX40 agonist ivuxolimab. Receptors were obtained from an adult with an advanced solid tumor such as melanoma, head and neck, liver or kidney cancer.

This chain joins TRBV25-1 and TRBJ1-1, with a possible D match to TRBD1 (6 bases). The CDR3 covers 14 residues. The V and J ends lost 5 bases and 3 bases respectively, with 13 bases between them. Germline CDR1 MGHDK, CDR2 SYGVNS. The CDR3 coding sequence is TGTGCCAGCAGTCTGACAGGCGGAGACACTGAAGCTTTCTTT. Translated: CASSLTGGDTEAFF.

The chain is built from TRBV7-3 and TRBJ1-1; possible D gene TRBD1, 5 bases. Germline CDR1 reads SGHTA; CDR2 reads FQGTGA. CDR3 length: 13 amino acids. V lost 6 bases and J lost 5, with 13 bases in between. CDR3 amino acids: CASRRRAGTEAFF. In DNA form, the CDR3 reads TGTGCCAGCAGACGAAGGGCAGGGACTGAAGCTTTCTTT. The full variable domain, its missing parts supplied by reference TRBV7-3 and TRBJ1-1, is GAGVSQTPSNKVTEKGKYVELRCDPISGHTALYWYRQSLGQGPEFLIYFQGTGAADDSGLPNDRFFAVRPEGSVSTLKIQRTERGDSAVYLCASRRRAGTEAFFGQGTRLTVV.

The rearrangement links TRBV6-4 to TRBJ2-5; D is possibly TRBD1 (6 bases). This CDR3 has 13 amino acids. The V and J ends lost 3 bases and 4 bases respectively, with 9 bases between them. Germline values: CDR1 MRHNA, CDR2 SNTAGT. The CDR3 loop is CASSEDSGETQYF. The DNA for the CDR3 is TGTGCCAGCAGTGAGGACAGTGGAGAGACCCAGTACTTC.